This T cell receptor beta chain was captured in a study of technical replicates of blood from a few donors. Using immunoSEQ multiplex PCR, the repertoire was profiled, and TCRdb retains in-frame clones only, with some absent. The sample lists about 75,000 clones, 75% to 95% occurring once. V lost 3 bases, J lost 4 bases, and 2 bases stayed unmatched. This CDR3 is 13 amino acids long. Germline V gene data show CDR1 as SEHNR and CDR2 as FQNEAQ (reference sequence). This TCR was sampled from a human donor in good health. Some clones in this sample may be carry-over from other donors' samples. The chain recombines TRBV7-9 with TRBJ2-5; 7 bases are shared with TRBD1. Material for sequencing was T cells isolated from PBMCs. The CDR3 region is CASSFSGGETQYF. As DNA, the CDR3 is TGTGCCAGCAGCTTCTCAGGGGGAGAGACCCAGTACTTC.